The clone carrying this T cell receptor beta chain was seen many times. Its antigen is still unknown. This CDR3 has 13 amino acids. The V gene's germline CDR1 is KGHDR and CDR2 SFDVKD. Trimming stripped 5 bases from V and 2 bases from J, with 5 bases between. The data are from a study of T-cell reconstitution after alpha-beta-depleted transplantation in children. Whole-study findings and limits: Several hundred graft clones that had expanded were reportedly the source of alpha-beta T cells about two months after transplant.

TCRbeta library construction was performed incorporating unique molecular identifiers. TCRdb independently ran MiXCR on the PCR reads; one entry per CDR3 protein. The table lists about 110,000 distinct CDR3 sequences, about 6% of them singletons, with 23% in the top ten. The genes are TRBV24-1 and TRBJ2-2; D unclear. This specimen consisted of PBMCs, mostly from graft donor cells, obtained 360 days after TCRalphabeta/CD19-depleted stem cell transplant. This TCR was sampled from a male patient between 2 and 15 years old who had a stem cell transplant for acute lymphoblastic leukemia, so the T cells may come from the graft donor. The DNA for the CDR3 is TGTGCCACCAGTGGACCCAACACCGGGGAGCTGTTTTTT. Residues: CATSGPNTGELFF.